This T cell receptor (beta chain) was profiled in a study of CD8 T cells in Susac syndrome. Germline CDR1 SQVTM, CDR2 ANQGSEA. Trimming took off 4 bases at V and 6 bases at J, with 10 bases between the two ends. This CDR3 has 12 amino acids. The multiple sclerosis control cohort comprised treatment-naive individuals presenting with stable or active relapsing-remitting disease. When the RNA was reverse transcribed, random hexamers were used with an input of roughly 0.45 to 1 ug. TCRdb ran MiXCR on the immunoSEQ multiplex PCR reads and lists one entry per CDR3 protein. In the table there are approximately 210,000 distinct CDR3 sequences, around 96% of which are singletons.

The chain recombines TRBV29-1 with TRBJ2-1, with D unclear. This clonotype was sampled from a human donor with multiple sclerosis. The sequenced sample consisted of CD4+ T cells from PBMCs. CDR3 nucleotide sequence: TGCAGCGTTGGTCCATTGATCAATGAGCAGTTCTTC. It codes for CSVGPLINEQFF.